This T cell receptor (beta chain) is drawn from a study of shared T cell receptors in the human thymus. The length of the CDR3 is 14 residues. The V end was cut by 5 bases, the J end by 8 bases, with 13 bases between. Germline-derived CDR1 and CDR2 are LNHDA and SQIVND (reference sequence). Clones were sequenced by immunoSEQ multiplex PCR, and TCRdb holds only the in-frame ones, with some missing. Of hundreds of thousands of clones in the sample, roughly 86% are singletons; the top ten hold over 0.008%. The data also belong to a second study, concerning human thymus T cells.

The sample comprised thymocytes. This sequence originates from a boy under two years old with a congenital heart defect. This rearrangement joins TRBV19 to TRBJ1-6; no definite D call. CDR3 amino acids: CASSHKPRYSPLHF. The DNA of the CDR3 is TGTGCCAGTAGTCACAAACCCAGGTATTCACCCCTCCACTTT. Complete variable domain (other parts from reference TRBV19 and TRBJ1-6): DGGITQSPKYLFRKEGQNVTLSCEQNLNHDAMYWYRQDPGQGLRLIYYSQIVNDFQKGDIAEGYSVSREKKESFPLTVTSAQKNPTAFYLCASSHKPRYSPLHFGNGTRLTVT.